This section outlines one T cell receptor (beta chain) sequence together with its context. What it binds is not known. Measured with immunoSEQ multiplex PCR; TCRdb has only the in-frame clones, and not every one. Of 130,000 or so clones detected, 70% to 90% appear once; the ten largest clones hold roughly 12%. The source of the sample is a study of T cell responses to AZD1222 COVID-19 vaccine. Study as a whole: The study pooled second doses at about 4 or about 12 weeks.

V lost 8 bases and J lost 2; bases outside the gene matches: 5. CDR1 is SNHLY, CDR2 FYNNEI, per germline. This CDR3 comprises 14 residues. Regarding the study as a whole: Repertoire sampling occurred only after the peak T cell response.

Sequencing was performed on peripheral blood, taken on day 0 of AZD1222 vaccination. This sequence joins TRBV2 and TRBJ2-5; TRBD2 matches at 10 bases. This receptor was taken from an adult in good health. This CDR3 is CASQIAGGQETQYF. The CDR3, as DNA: TGTGCCAGCCAGATAGCGGGAGGTCAAGAGACCCAGTACTTC.